This TCR beta chain derives from a study of cytomegalovirus exposure and HLA in healthy donors (dated by TCRdb to between 2016 and 2019). Broadly, across the study: In an earlier analysis of several hundred of the donors, about 260 Gb of sequence data and roughly 100 million unique TCR beta sequences from roughly 190 million T cells were reported. Class I and class II HLA loci were covered by the typing at four-digit resolution. All discovery cohort repertoires had been generated on a single sequencing platform. In the later analysis, no new phenotypic data were used to find candidate immune exposures; instead, reliance was placed on TCR beta sequences and their occurrence across donors. An early release covering more than 500 HLA-typed donors comprised about 300 gigabases of sequencing data and 85 million or so unique TCR sequences. Donor age, sex, ethnicity and CMV serostatus were compiled alongside the repertoire data. The study combined high-throughput TCR immunosequencing, statistical association of individual TCRs with disease status, and machine learning to predict cytomegalovirus infection status. In a later analysis, previously published TCR beta repertoires from roughly 710 donors were re-analyzed and high-resolution HLA genotyping was added so that TCR occurrence patterns could be studied. The genetic ancestry cluster associated with self-reported Caucasian donors included over 80% of the 398 genotyped donors. Typing coverage varied by locus: roughly 629-640 donors for A, B, C, DRB1 and DQB1; about 520 for DQA1; around 610 for DPA1; around 450 for DPB1. Genome-wide SNP genotypes for about 65% of the roughly 670 donors were used in a later genetic analysis, which treated that subset as a discovery cohort. The T cell repertoires of under 700 subjects were profiled by immunosequencing and related to cytomegalovirus serostatus. The aim of the study was to test whether cataloging public T cell receptors could identify signatures of past pathogen exposure. Roughly 5 DR-DQ haplotypes were handled as single units for association and clustering, since linkage in the cohort was strong. A separate validation cohort of over 95 different subjects was used in addition to the 666-subject first cohort. Among around 400 genotyped donors of the cohort, an average of about 240,000 unique TCR beta nucleotide sequences were sequenced per donor, roughly 20% of them non-productive. An earlier analysis of fewer than 750 of the donors used high-throughput TCR beta sequencing to judge whether each TCR beta V gene segment behaved as functional or pseudogenic. The paper's findings and limits, for the study overall: Because HLA typing was missing for some donors at each locus, association tests included only the typed subset. A group of highly shared sequence variants was considered likely to be a technical artifact of the sequencing pipeline. While some public TCRs were present in many individuals, most TCR sequences turned up only very rarely across donors. Linkage disequilibrium might explain the correlated functional status among segregating V segments, but an unknown experimental factor could not be excluded. The earlier analysis of 587 of the donors excluded 15 to 20 rarely observed V segments, including chromosome 9 orphons, because counts were too low. In a later analysis, HLA-associated TCR beta chains were found to be more clonally expanded and to have lower generation probabilities than equally common non-associated chains. According to a later analysis, TCR association rates differed among HLA loci, with DRB1 alleles showing the most associated TCRs and HLA-C alleles showing the fewest. The classifier was reported to diagnose cytomegalovirus status with high specificity and sensitivity in both the original and validation cohorts. In vitro tests confirmed that a few of the cytomegalovirus-associated TCR beta chains recognize cytomegalovirus antigens. The cohort was sequenced for TCR beta chains only, and without alpha or paired-chain data the features that could be detected were limited. A further reported finding was that TCR beta sequences accurately predicted the HLA-A and HLA-B alleles for most subjects in the first cohort. The study gave a list of 150 to 200 TCR beta chains associated with cytomegalovirus. In a later genetic analysis, a missense DCLRE1C variant was associated with V-gene and J-gene trimming of TCR beta chains, and the association was replicated in an independent cohort. Several of the top co-occurrence clusters appeared to be linked to parvovirus B19, influenza, CMV and Epstein-Barr virus, according to a later analysis. Most CMV-associated TCR beta chains appeared to be HLA-restricted in a later analysis, and the HLA associations seemed to be driven largely by CMV exposure. A later genetic analysis reported fewer N-insertions in productive TCRs among donors in an Asian-associated ancestry cluster than the roughly 700-donor mean. A later analysis associated around 16,000 TCR beta sequences with specific HLA alleles at a false discovery rate of 0.05. Immune exposure information for the cohort was limited to CMV serostatus. Broadly in line with IMGT annotations, most TCR beta V segments showed up in productive rearrangements about 87% or about 30% of the time in an earlier analysis of a few hundred of the donors. Because the 87-base-pair reads could not distinguish some IMGT-functional V segments, including TRBV6-2 and TRBV6-3, those segments were excluded. Roughly uniform sequencing depth across donors was assumed in presence/absence analyses, although this assumption may not hold. Assigning TCR associations to individual alleles was difficult when HLA alleles, especially DR and DQ, strongly co-occurred. It was suggested by the authors that the approach could potentially be generalized to other disease states and immunological phenotypes.

Details on this clone: The antigen this receptor binds is unknown. No base quality values were provided; no much bigger clone lies one nucleotide off.

Preparation of the library involved the immunoSEQ multiplex PCR assay. The multiplex PCR relied on a mix of 60 forward primers for TCR Vbeta segments and 13 reverse primers for TCR Jbeta segments. The CDR3 region of rearranged TCR beta genes was amplified from genomic DNA with a multiplex PCR assay. On the Illumina HiSeq System, the amplified TCR beta libraries were sequenced as 87-base-pair reads. In the source study's methods: In a later analysis, some 80 million unique TCR beta chains were counted across the 500 to 850 repertoires, and roughly 9.9 million of these chains were shared by at least two donors. To remove PCR and sequencing errors, raw reads were error-corrected and collapsed into unique sequences using a nearest-neighbor algorithm that merged closely related sequences. To assign V, D and J gene segments, CDR3 sequences were aligned to IMGT reference sequences. Each retained sequence needed at least a six-nucleotide match to both a V gene segment and a J gene segment. A rearrangement was called productive if the CDR3 had no stop codons and remained in frame with V and J, and every other rearrangement was called non-productive. Following IMGT convention, CDR3 was defined as the stretch from the second conserved V-encoded cysteine up to the conserved J-encoded phenylalanine. In an earlier analysis of approximately 590 of the donors, sequences lacking an unambiguous match to a single V gene segment were excluded. In an earlier analysis of 587 of the donors, a V segment was called functional when productive rearrangements were above 56.7%, and segregating when the standard deviation between donors exceeded 5%. A statistical classification framework was developed to diagnose cytomegalovirus status using the catalog of TCR beta chain sequences. In a later analysis, TCR nucleotide sequences were compared against IMGT/GENE-DB human TR gene sequences so that V and J genes could be assigned. Using the TCRdist pipeline, a later analysis assigned CDR3 sequences along with most-parsimonious VDJ recombination scenarios. A later analysis defined each TCR beta chain by its CDR3 amino acid sequence plus V-gene family, and excluded reads lacking a unique V-gene family. As a way to deal with suspected cross-contamination and a sequencing artifact, a later analysis dropped 450 to 600 nucleotide sequences that were highly shared and had low generation probability. A later analysis calculated a clonal expansion index for each public chain from normalized within-repertoire ranks of inferred template counts. A later analysis computed generation probabilities with a VDJ recombination model fitted to out-of-frame rearrangements, and checked the results against IGoR. In a later analysis, TCR-TCR, TCR-HLA and TCR-CMV co-occurrence was scored with hypergeometric tests, and a repertoire-size bias correction was applied to TCR pairs. To estimate false discovery rates, a later analysis permuted the HLA or CMV assignments 20 times. A later analysis grouped co-occurring TCRs with DBSCAN, adding TCRdist sequence similarity when clustering within HLA-allele-positive subsets. Repertoires with fewer than 30,000 or more than 120,000 public chains were left out of co-occurrence clustering, as were five repertoires with anomalous nucleotide sharing. TCRdb provides this immuneACCESS table in a form limited to in-frame rearrangements. Some clones are lacking; in checked studies, under half of them reflect an unresolved V gene, and why the rest are absent is not known. That table supplies the V and J calls and clone size; D and trimming were determined from the DNA. This sample has 110,000 or so clones in its table, and about 80% of those were observed once. The ten largest clones represent roughly 1.5% of the sample.

In total, approximately 700 healthy bone marrow donors made up the cohort. All cohort members were sampled while nominally healthy, although unrecorded immune exposures were likely present. The donor was CMV seronegative and was included in the group of several hundred seronegative cohort members. Every donor gave a peripheral blood sample, and the peripheral blood mononuclear cells from that sample were used for TCR beta sequencing. Genomic DNA extraction from the blood cell samples was performed with the Qiagen DNeasy Blood Extraction Kit. The CDR3 runs 16 residues from the cysteine to the phenylalanine. Just CDR3 DNA is preserved here, 48 bases in frame from base 1. V and J are truncated by 5 bases and 6 bases respectively, leaving an intervening sequence of 19 bases. CDR1 and CDR2, looked up from the germline V gene (reference sequence), are PRHDT and FYEKMQ.

The chain couples TRBV13 to TRBJ2-2; the best D guess is TRBD2, with 6 bases matching. The sample consisted of PBMCs. The clonotype originates from a woman aged 18-29 years in good health and CMV-seronegative. The bases are TGTGCCAGCAGCGCGCCTAGCGCCCTTTCACCCGGGGAGCTGTTTTTT. Its protein product is CASSAPSALSPGELFF. The entire variable domain, with the stretches around the CDR3 drawn from the reference TRBV13 and TRBJ2-2 proteins, is AAGVIQSPRHLIKEKRETATLKCYPIPRHDTVYWYQQGPGQDPQFLISFYEKMQSDKGSIPDRFSAQQFSDYHSELNMSSLELGDSALYFCASSAPSALSPGELFFGEGSRLTVL.